Presented here are 32 T cell receptor beta chains from one specimen sequenced in a study of blood T cell repertoires in COVID-19. Measured with immunoSEQ multiplex PCR; TCRdb has only the in-frame clones, and not every one. Found here are around 120,000 clones, 90% of them singletons; the top ten hold around 4.1%. The sequenced sample consisted of peripheral blood. Source of these receptors: an older woman with COVID-19, enrolled during active disease.

This clone was counted a single time. The V and J genes are TRBV6-5 and TRBJ1-1; 8 positions agree with TRBD1. The CDR3 has 14 residues. The V and J ends lost 5 bases and 5 bases, in that order; junction bases with no gene match: 7. Germline-derived CDR1 and CDR2 are MNHEY and SVGAGI. CDR3 nucleotide sequence: TGTGCCAGCAGTATAGACAGGGGCGGAACTGAAGCTTTCTTT. It translates to CASSIDRGGTEAFF.

The chain joins TRBV27 to TRBJ2-2, with D perhaps matching TRBD1 (5 bases). The CDR3 consists of 15 residues. Germline V gene lookup returns CDR1 MNHEY and CDR2 SMNVEV (reference sequence). V was trimmed by 5 bases and J by 4 bases, leaving 14 bases between them. In nucleotides, the CDR3 is TGTGCCAGCAGTACAGCCAGGGCTATCACCGGGGAGCTGTTTTTT. Translation gives CASSTARAITGELFF.

The genes are TRBV7-2 and TRBJ2-7; D is perhaps TRBD1 (5 bases). The CDR3 is 14 amino acids. Per germline, CDR1 SGHTA and CDR2 FQGNSA. V was trimmed by 4 bases and J by 4 bases, leaving 14 bases between them. This CDR3 reads CASSWATDIYEQYF. The CDR3 DNA follows: TGTGCCAGCAGCTGGGCGACAGATATTTACGAGCAGTACTTC.

This sequence joins TRBV6-5 and TRBJ2-5, with D possibly matching TRBD2 (5 bases). The CDR3 runs 14 residues. V was clipped by 4 bases and J by 5 bases, with 14 bases between them. The V gene's germline CDR1 is MNHEY and CDR2 SVGAGI. This CDR3 reads CASSSRRTRETQYF. The CDR3, as DNA: TGTGCCAGCAGTTCTCGACGGACTCGGGAGACCCAGTACTTC.

The J gene is TRBJ2-7, the V gene TRBV7-9; 9 bases fit TRBD1. This CDR3 is built from 16 residues. Per the germline V gene, CDR1 is SEHNR and CDR2 is FQNEAQ (reference sequence). J lost 6 bases, V lost 4 bases, and 13 bases had no gene match. CDR3 coding DNA: TGTGCCAGCAGCTCCGGGACAGGGAACGGTGGGGGCGAGCAGTACTTC. Amino acid sequence: CASSSGTGNGGGEQYF.

This chain joins TRBV7-9 and TRBJ1-4, with a weak D call TRBD1 (6 bases). CDR1 SEHNR and CDR2 FQNEAQ come from the germline V gene (reference sequence). Trimming stripped 5 bases from V and 6 bases from J, with 16 bases between. The CDR3 runs to 15 residues. CDR3: CASSKGRGWDEKLFF. CDR3 in DNA: TGTGCCAGCAGCAAAGGCAGGGGATGGGATGAAAAACTGTTTTTT.

V is TRBV5-4 and J is TRBJ2-2; 8 positions match TRBD1. The CDR3 has 15 amino acids. V was pared by 4 bases and J by 5 bases, with 7 bases of the junction left unmatched. Germline V gene data show CDR1 as SGHNT and CDR2 as YYREEE (reference sequence). CDR3: CASSPWTGRTGELFF. In DNA form, the CDR3 reads TGTGCCAGCAGCCCCTGGACAGGGAGGACCGGGGAGCTGTTTTTT. The variable domain in full, with the rest retrieved from reference TRBV5-4 and TRBJ2-2, is ETGVTQSPTHLIKTRGQQVTLRCSSQSGHNTVSWYQQALGQGPQFIFQYYREEENGRGNFPPRFSGLQFPNYSSELNVNALELDDSALYLCASSPWTGRTGELFFGEGSRLTVL.

The chain uses TRBV19 and TRBJ2-5; weak D call: TRBD2 (5 bases). The germline V and J ends were trimmed by 5 bases and 1 base, with 8 bases remaining between them. Germline V gene data show CDR1 as LNHDA and CDR2 as SQIVND (reference sequence). The CDR3 totals 13 residues. CDR3 residues: CASSSSTQETQYF. For the CDR3, the DNA is TGTGCCAGTAGTTCTAGCACCCAAGAGACCCAGTACTTC. The full variable domain, with the rest looked up from reference TRBV19 and TRBJ2-5, is DGGITQSPKYLFRKEGQNVTLSCEQNLNHDAMYWYRQDPGQGLRLIYYSQIVNDFQKGDIAEGYSVSREKKESFPLTVTSAQKNPTAFYLCASSSSTQETQYFGPGTRLLVL.

The rearrangement links TRBV3-1 (or the pseudogene TRBV3-2) to TRBJ1-2; perhaps TRBD1 as D (5 bases). Germline CDR1 reads LGHDT; CDR2 reads YNNKEL (reference sequence). The germline V and J ends were trimmed by 0 bases and 8 bases, with 19 bases remaining between them. This CDR3 contains 16 residues. In nucleotides, the CDR3 is TGTGCCAGCAGCCAAGATCGGGGGACCTTAACTGACGGCTACACCTTC. Translation: CASSQDRGTLTDGYTF.

The chain is built from TRBV4-1 and TRBJ2-7; 10 bases are a match to TRBD1. Trimming at V came to 1 base and at J to 6 bases, leaving 12 bases not matched to a gene. The CDR3 is 17 amino acids. The germline gives CDR1 MGHRA, CDR2 YSYEKL. In nucleotides, the CDR3 is TGCGCCAGCAGCCAAGGTCCCCTCAGACAGGGGGCCGGCGAGCAGTACTTC. Translation: CASSQGPLRQGAGEQYF.

The chain couples TRBV12-3 or TRBV12-4 to TRBJ1-2, with unresolved D. The germline V and J ends were trimmed by 6 bases and 4 bases, with 12 bases remaining between them. The CDR3 sequence is 13 residues long. For the CDR3, the DNA is TGTGCCAGCAGCCCCTCAGGAACCTATGGCTACACCTTC. Its translation: CASSPSGTYGYTF.

The chain couples TRBV7-2 to TRBJ2-5; 10 bases match TRBD2. Germline V gene data show CDR1 as SGHTA and CDR2 as FQGNSA. Trimming removed 5 bases from V and 4 bases from J; junction bases left unmatched: 13. The CDR3 covers 17 residues. CDR3 in DNA: TGTGCCAGCAGCGCTCCGTTAGCGGGGGGAGGAGGAGAGACCCAGTACTTC. Translating it yields CASSAPLAGGGGETQYF.

The count of this clone is one. The genes are TRBV2 and TRBJ1-6; a weak D match, TRBD1 (5 bases). Germline V gene data show CDR1 as SNHLY and CDR2 as FYNNEI. V lost 7 bases to trimming and J lost 7 bases, with 20 bases between them. The length of the CDR3 is 16 residues. The CDR3 DNA reads TGTGCCAGCATCCCGAGGGGTACTGGGGGGAATTCACCCCTCCACTTT. Translating it yields CASIPRGTGGNSPLHF.

V usage is TRBV15 and J usage is TRBJ2-5; 7 bases align to TRBD2. The trim removed 0 bases at V and 7 bases at J, leaving 5 bases unmatched. This CDR3 region has 14 residues. Germline loops: CDR1 LNHNV, CDR2 YYDKDF (reference sequence). The DNA of the CDR3 is TGTGCCACCAGCAGAGATCGGGTAGCGGGGACCCAGTACTTC. It encodes CATSRDRVAGTQYF.

This chain connects TRBV11-2 to TRBJ2-7, with D perhaps TRBD2 (6 bases). The CDR3 is 15 residues long. V lost 5 bases, J lost 5 bases, and 19 bases lay in between. CDR1 is SGHAT and CDR2 is FQNNGV in the germline V gene. The CDR3 protein is CASSPHHGGVNEQYF. The CDR3 DNA reads TGTGCCAGCAGCCCACACCACGGGGGTGTCAACGAGCAGTACTTC.

V gene TRBV4-2 combines with J gene TRBJ2-1, with a tentative D call TRBD2 (5 bases). This CDR3 contains 15 residues. The V and J ends lost 0 bases and 5 bases respectively, with 11 bases between them. CDR1 is LGHNA and CDR2 is YNFKEQ in the germline V gene. The CDR3 nucleotides read TGTGCCAGCAGCCAAGATTTGGCGGGTAACAATGAGCAGTTCTTC. Translating it yields CASSQDLAGNNEQFF.

The chain has TRBV7-2 and TRBJ2-2, with D possibly being TRBD1 (6 bases). The length of the CDR3 is 16 residues. Trimming stripped 2 bases from V and 8 bases from J, with 18 bases between. In germline, CDR1 is SGHTA, CDR2 FQGNSA. This chain's CDR3 is CASSLPLGHGGGELFF. The CDR3 nucleotides read TGTGCCAGCAGCTTACCACTGGGACACGGTGGAGGGGAGCTGTTTTTT.

This rearrangement joins TRBV5-1 to TRBJ1-4; 7 nucleotides align to TRBD1. This CDR3 is built from 16 residues. The germline gives CDR1 SGHRS, CDR2 YFSETQ. V lost 4 bases to trimming and J lost 3 bases; unmatched junction nucleotides: 9. CDR3 sequence: CASSGTDRSANEKLFF. CDR3 DNA: TGCGCCAGCAGCGGGACGGACAGGTCGGCTAATGAAAAACTGTTTTTT. Variable domain in full (rest from reference TRBV5-1 and TRBJ1-4): KAGVTQTPRYLIKTRGQQVTLSCSPISGHRSVSWYQQTPGQGLQFLFEYFSETQRNKGNFPGRFSGRQFSNSRSEMNVSTLELGDSALYLCASSGTDRSANEKLFFGSGTQLSVL.

Only one count was recorded for this clone. This rearrangement joins TRBV12-5 to TRBJ2-7; D is perhaps TRBD2 (6 bases). The CDR3 is made up of 13 amino acids. Trimming took 6 bases from V and 2 from J, leaving 11 bases between them. Germline lookup yields CDR1 LGHNT and CDR2 FRNRAP. CDR3 nucleotides: TGTGCTAGTGGGGGGACTGCGGCCTACGAGCAGTACTTC. This encodes CASGGTAAYEQYF.

This clone showed up just once. The chain employs TRBV6-6 and TRBJ1-2; 8 bases fit TRBD1. The CDR3 length is 15 residues. Germline lookup yields CDR1 MNHNY and CDR2 SVGAGI (reference sequence). The junction had 12 bases not matched to a gene; V was cut back by 6 bases and J by 6 bases. The CDR3 nucleotides read TGTGCCAGCAGCCTGGACAGGGAGGTTCCAAATGGCTACACCTTC. Translation gives CASSLDREVPNGYTF.

This clone was seen at least ten times. The genes are TRBV19 and TRBJ2-3; 13 nucleotides match TRBD2. V shed 4 bases, J shed 0 bases, and the junction held 13 bases outside the gene matches. The CDR3 length is 20 residues. Looked up from germline, CDR1 is LNHDA and CDR2 is SQIVND (reference sequence). Written as DNA, the CDR3 is TGTGCCAGTAGTACGAGAGGACGGACTAGCGGGGGCGGTAGCACAGATACGCAGTATTTT. Its translation is CASSTRGRTSGGGSTDTQYF.

This chain connects TRBV7-9 to TRBJ2-7; perhaps TRBD2 as D (6 bases). Germline CDR1 is SEHNR and CDR2 is FQNEAQ (reference sequence). This CDR3 contains 16 residues. V shed 1 base and J shed 7 bases, with 20 bases lying between them. CDR3 protein: CASSLDFVRGTGEQYF. The CDR3 nucleotides are TGTGCCAGCAGCTTAGATTTTGTTCGGGGGACGGGGGAGCAGTACTTC.

The chain joins TRBV19 to TRBJ2-6, with D perhaps matching TRBD2 (6 bases). The CDR3 totals 15 residues. Between the trimmed V and J ends, which lost 7 bases and 3 bases, there was a span of 13 bases. The germline CDR1 and CDR2 sequences are LNHDA and SQIVND (reference sequence). CDR3 protein: CASTRGAGGANVLTF. The CDR3 region has the DNA TGTGCCAGTACGCGGGGCGCCGGTGGGGCCAACGTCCTGACTTTC. Full variable domain (rest looked up from reference TRBV19 and TRBJ2-6): DGGITQSPKYLFRKEGQNVTLSCEQNLNHDAMYWYRQDPGQGLRLIYYSQIVNDFQKGDIAEGYSVSREKKESFPLTVTSAQKNPTAFYLCASTRGAGGANVLTFGAGSRLTVL.

This clone turned up a few times. At the DNA level, this CDR3 is encoded by other sequences in the same sample as well. The chain joins TRBV7-2 to TRBJ2-7; D ambiguous. V lost 0 bases, J lost 0 bases, and 3 bases lay in between. Germline CDR1 and CDR2: SGHTA and FQGNSA. This CDR3 contains 13 residues. The CDR3 DNA sequence: TGTGCCAGCAGCTTAGCCTCCTCCTACGAGCAGTACTTC. Translating gives CASSLASSYEQYF.

This rearrangement joins TRBV3-1 (or the pseudogene TRBV3-2) to TRBJ1-3; 7 bases match TRBD1. The length of the CDR3 is 15 residues. V shed 4 bases, J shed 1 base, and the junction held 4 bases outside the gene matches. Germline CDR1 and CDR2: LGHDT and YNNKEL (reference sequence). The CDR3 DNA reads as TGTGCCAGCAGCCTACAGGGGTTGTCTGGAAACACCATATATTTT. Amino acids: CASSLQGLSGNTIYF.

This clone has only one observation. The V gene is TRBV3-1 (or the pseudogene TRBV3-2), the J gene TRBJ1-4; TRBD1 aligns across 9 bases. Germline CDR1 and CDR2: LGHDT and YNNKEL (reference sequence). There are 15 residues in the CDR3. V lost 1 base and J lost 8; bases outside the gene matches: 5. CDR3 coding DNA: TGTGCCAGCAGCCAAGGTGGGACAGGGTTAGAAAAACTGTTTTTT. Translation gives CASSQGGTGLEKLFF.

The gene calls are TRBV4-1 and TRBJ2-7; 12 nucleotides align to TRBD1. Germline V gene sequence: CDR1 MGHRA, CDR2 YSYEKL. The CDR3 extends over 16 amino acids. V dropped 4 bases and J dropped 3; count of bases not matched to a gene: 7. This chain's CDR3 is CASSRLGQGAIYEQYF. The CDR3 coding sequence is TGCGCCAGCAGCCGGTTGGGACAGGGGGCGATCTACGAGCAGTACTTC.

The chain recombines TRBV5-1 with TRBJ2-1, with 8 positions matching TRBD1. The CDR3 has 16 amino acids. J lost 4 bases, V lost 0 bases, and 6 bases had no gene match. The germline CDR1 and CDR2 sequences are SGHRS and YFSETQ. The CDR3 loop reads CASSLVPGTGYNEQFF. As DNA, the CDR3 is TGCGCCAGCAGCTTGGTACCCGGGACAGGTTACAATGAGCAGTTCTTC.

This clone turned up a few times. This rearrangement joins TRBV6-5 to TRBJ2-5, with a weak D call TRBD1 (6 bases). V lost 4 bases and J lost 1, with 7 bases in between. This CDR3 has 13 amino acids. CDR1 is MNHEY and CDR2 is SVGAGI in the germline V gene. This CDR3 is CASSWTVQETQYF. The CDR3 DNA reads as TGTGCCAGCAGTTGGACAGTCCAAGAGACCCAGTACTTC.

The chain couples TRBV6-2 or TRBV6-3 to TRBJ1-6, with a possible D match to TRBD1 (6 bases). V dropped 5 bases and J dropped 9 bases, with 14 bases sitting between them. Germline-derived CDR1 and CDR2 are MNHEY and SVGEGT. The CDR3 totals 14 residues. The CDR3 loop reads CASSDFQGTSPLHF. CDR3 nucleotides: TGTGCCAGCAGTGACTTCCAGGGGACTTCACCCCTCCACTTT.

This rearrangement joins TRBV19 to TRBJ2-5; possibly TRBD2 for D (6 bases). CDR1 and CDR2 from the germline V gene are LNHDA and SQIVND (reference sequence). Trimming removed 6 bases from V and 12 bases from J, with 17 bases in between. CDR3 size: 12 residues. CDR3 nucleotides: TGTGCCAGTAGCCCCCGGGCGGGGCCGAAGTACTTC. This encodes CASSPRAGPKYF. The entire variable domain, with the rest obtained from reference TRBV19 and TRBJ2-5, is as follows: DGGITQSPKYLFRKEGQNVTLSCEQNLNHDAMYWYRQDPGQGLRLIYYSQIVNDFQKGDIAEGYSVSREKKESFPLTVTSAQKNPTAFYLCASSPRAGPKYFGPGTRLLVL.

CDR3 DNA sequence: TGTGCCAGCAGCGTGGATGGACAGGGGGCCACCGGGGAGCTGTTTTTT. Amino acids: CASSVDGQGATGELFF. The V and J genes are TRBV7-3 and TRBJ2-2; 11 bases agree with TRBD1. The germline gives CDR1 SGHTA, CDR2 FQGTGA. The CDR3 contains 16 residues. The V gene end was trimmed by 5 bases and the J gene end by 4 bases; junction bases not matched to a gene: 6.